The sequence of this T cell receptor (beta chain) was determined in a study of blood T cell repertoires in COVID-19. As for the study in general: Donors in the United States, Italy and Spain gave samples during acute or convalescent COVID-19. Nucleic acid was either cDNA or gDNA, and it came from T cells, B-cell-depleted T cells, or PBMCs.

Germline loops: CDR1 KGHDR, CDR2 SFDVKD. This CDR3 has 12 amino acids. Trimming shortened V by 4 bases and J by 2 bases, and 4 bases separated the two germline ends. Authors' analysis steps: Using reference gene primer amplification, nucleated cell counts were estimated. Some clones are missing from TCRdb's copy, which holds only in-frame ones; the method was immunoSEQ multiplex PCR. D and trimming come from the DNA, and the V and J calls and clone size come from that table. The profile shows approximately 260,000 clones, approximately 92% of them singletons. Sequenced sample: peripheral blood. The V call is TRBV24-1, the J call TRBJ1-2; D unresolved. This clonotype was sampled from a woman between 35 and 50 years old who had recovered from COVID-19. The CDR3 DNA sequence: TGTGCCACCAGTGAACAGAACTATGGCTACACCTTC. This sequence encodes CATSEQNYGYTF.